These T cell receptor beta chains were read from a single sample in a study of Graves' ophthalmopathy and Graves' hyperthyroidism. TCRdb re-analysed the multiplex PCR reads in MiXCR, keeping a single row per CDR3 protein. The table includes almost 750,000 distinct CDR3 sequences, 40% detected once. The sequenced sample consisted of peripheral blood. These receptor sequences come from an adult man with Graves' ophthalmopathy. The CDR3 runs from the conserved cysteine through the conserved F or W. D genes are given only for firm matches. Clone sizes are given selectively: once, few, many, or a class where the clone is expanded.

j_call,clone_size,v_call,d_call,cdr3_nt,cdr3_aa
TRBJ2-5,many,TRBV10-3,-,TGTGCCATCAGTGCGGGCAGGTCCCAAGAGACCCAGTACTTC,CAISAGRSQETQYF
TRBJ2-2,once,TRBV25-1,TRBD2,TGTGCCAGCAGTTGGGCTAGCGGGAGGGCGAACACCGGGGAGCTGTTTTTT,CASSWASGRANTGELFF
TRBJ1-4,many,TRBV7-2,-,TGTGCCAGCAGCTCCCGGGGCGTGAAAGAAAAACTGTTTTTT,CASSSRGVKEKLFF
TRBJ1-6,many,TRBV5-6,-,TGTGCCAGTGCGACAGGCCTTCTGGCCCTCCACTTT,CASATGLLALHF
TRBJ2-3,-,TRBV5-1,-,TGCGCCAGCAGCTCCGACGATACGCAGTATTTT,CASSSDDTQYF
TRBJ2-2,many,TRBV19,TRBD1,TGTGCCAGTAGCCCCTTCGGGACAGCGAACACCGGGGAGCTGTTTTTT,CASSPFGTANTGELFF
TRBJ1-5,-,TRBV24-1,TRBD1,TGTGCCTGCGACAGGGGCAGGCATCAGCCCCAGCATTTT,CACDRGRHQPQHF
TRBJ2-2,few,TRBV25-1,-,TGTGCCAGCAGTCCCTGGGGGACCGGGGAGCTGTTTTTT,CASSPWGTGELFF
TRBJ1-5,many,TRBV24-1,TRBD1,TGTGCCAGCAGTTCGGACAGGGGTATCAATCAGCCCCAGCATTTT,CASSSDRGINQPQHF
TRBJ2-7,-,TRBV19,-,TGTGCCAGTAGTATCGGGGGCGTGGGGGACGACGAGCAGTACTTC,CASSIGGVGDDEQYF
TRBJ2-6,-,TRBV13,-,TGTGCCAGCAGCATAACCGGGACGTCTGGGGCCAACGTCCTGACTTTC,CASSITGTSGANVLTF
TRBJ1-2,many,TRBV5-8,-,TGTGCCAGCAGCTTAGGGCAGACCTATGGCTACACCTTC,CASSLGQTYGYTF
TRBJ1-3,many,TRBV7-8,-,TGTGCCAGCAGCTTACTGGGGTATAGTGGAAACACCATATATTTT,CASSLLGYSGNTIYF
TRBJ1-5,-,TRBV19,-,TGTGCCCGTAGTCCAGTCACGACGGGTGCCTGGCCCCAGCATTTT,CARSPVTTGAWPQHF
TRBJ2-7,-,TRBV25-1,-,TGTGCCAGCAGTTTATGGGGACGCTACGAGCAGTACTTC,CASSLWGRYEQYF
TRBJ2-7,-,TRBV12-3/TRBV12-4,TRBD1,TGTGCCAGCAGTTACGGGACAGGGCTTTACGAGCAGTACTTC,CASSYGTGLYEQYF
TRBJ1-2,-,TRBV7-8,-,TGTGCCAGCAGCTTAGTTGCCCCTAGGAGCACCGGGGGAACTTACTACACCTTC,CASSLVAPRSTGGTYYTF
TRBJ1-1,few,TRBV20-1,TRBD1,TGCAGTGCACAGCCGGGACAGTATGGAGCTTTCTTT,CSAQPGQYGAFF
TRBJ2-2,-,TRBV7-9,TRBD2,TGTGCCAGCAGCCGGACTAGCGGGGCGAACACCGGGGAGCTGTTTTTT,CASSRTSGANTGELFF
TRBJ2-5,-,TRBV20-1,TRBD2,TGCAGTGCTCCTAACCTAGCGGGGGAAGAGACCCAGTACTTC,CSAPNLAGEETQYF
TRBJ2-7,few,TRBV20-1,-,TGCAGTGCGCTGAGAGAAACTGCTTCAGGGAGGGAGCAGTACTTC,CSALRETASGREQYF
TRBJ1-2,-,TRBV5-1,-,TGCGCCAGCAGCGACACAAATAGGATGGGCGGCTACACCTTC,CASSDTNRMGGYTF
TRBJ1-5,-,TRBV12-3/TRBV12-4,-,TGTGCCAGCAGACCGGGGCCGGAAAGGAGACAGCCCCAGCATTTT,CASRPGPERRQPQHF
TRBJ2-5,-,TRBV7-9,-,TGTGCCAGCAGCTTAGACAGAAAGACCCAGTACTTC,CASSLDRKTQYF
TRBJ1-1,few,TRBV5-8,-,TGTGCCAGCAGCTGGCCACCAACGATGGGTGAAGCTTTCTTT,CASSWPPTMGEAFF
TRBJ2-5,-,TRBV27,-,TGTGCCAGCAGTTTATCTCGGGTGCGGTCCAGGCAAGAGACCCAGTACTTC,CASSLSRVRSRQETQYF
TRBJ1-2,-,TRBV29-1,-,TGCAGCGTAGGGGACACGGGTGGCTACACCTTC,CSVGDTGGYTF
TRBJ1-1,-,TRBV10-3,-,TGTGCCATCAGTGATTGGGGTTCAGAAGCTTCCTTT,CAISDWGSEASF
TRBJ1-1,few,TRBV7-9,-,TGTGCCAGCAGCCGGGGACACCCGAACACTGAAGCTTTCTTT,CASSRGHPNTEAFF
TRBJ1-5,few,TRBV10-3,TRBD1,TGTGCCAGCAGTGAAACAGGGGACCGCAATCAGCCCCAGCATTTT,CASSETGDRNQPQHF
TRBJ2-6,-,TRBV20-1,-,TGCAGTGCCCCCAGTGGGGGCAACTCTGGGGCCAACGTCCTGACTTTC,CSAPSGGNSGANVLTF
TRBJ2-7,-,TRBV2,TRBD1,TGTGCCAGCAGCCGGACAGGCGCTTTCTACGAGCAGTACTTC,CASSRTGAFYEQYF
TRBJ2-5,-,TRBV2,TRBD1,TGTGCCAGCAGGGACAGGGGGGTGGAGGTAGAGACCCAGTACTTC,CASRDRGVEVETQYF
TRBJ2-6,-,TRBV2,-,TGTGCCAGCAGTGTTGTGACAGACGTCTTTGGGGCCAACGTCCTGACTTTC,CASSVVTDVFGANVLTF
TRBJ1-1,many,TRBV10-1,-,TGCGCCAGCAGTGAAAGCTGGACTGAAGCTTTCTTT,CASSESWTEAFF
TRBJ2-5,few,TRBV7-2,TRBD2,TGTGCCAGCAGCCAAGCTACTAGCGGGAGGGAGACCCAGTACTTC,CASSQATSGRETQYF
TRBJ2-2,-,TRBV7-3,-,TGTGCCAGTAGCCCTAGGACAAGCTGGACCGGGGAGCTGTTTTTT,CASSPRTSWTGELFF
TRBJ1-4,-,TRBV29-1,-,TGCAGCGTTTTTGGGGAACGACTGTTTTTT,CSVFGERLFF
TRBJ1-2,-,TRBV4-3,-,TGCGCCAGCAGCCAACGATCCGGGGGGCAGCCAAACTATGGCTACACCTTC,CASSQRSGGQPNYGYTF
TRBJ2-7,many,TRBV9,-,TGTGCCAGCAGCGTATCGTGGGCAGGGTTATACGAGCAGTACTTC,CASSVSWAGLYEQYF
TRBJ2-7,-,TRBV20-1,TRBD2,TGCAGTGCTAGAGTGGGACTAGCGGGAAACTACGAGCAGTACTTC,CSARVGLAGNYEQYF
TRBJ1-5,many,TRBV24-1,-,TGTGCCACCAGTGACTCCATGACGGCCAGGTCGGGCAATCAGCCCCAGCATTTT,CATSDSMTARSGNQPQHF
TRBJ2-7,-,TRBV20-1,-,TGCAGTGCGGGGGGACAGACACCTTCATACGAGCAGTACTTC,CSAGGQTPSYEQYF
TRBJ1-4,once,TRBV19,TRBD1,TGTGGCAGCAGCGAAGGGGGCACTAATGAAAAACTGTTTTTT,CGSSEGGTNEKLFF
TRBJ2-5,few,TRBV14,TRBD1,TGTGCCAGCAGCCAAGAATATGGCCGGCAGGGGGCTTCGGAGACCCAGTACTTC,CASSQEYGRQGASETQYF
TRBJ1-1,-,TRBV10-3,TRBD1,TGTGCCATCAGTGAAGGGACAGGGGGAGGCATGAACACTGAAGCTTTCTTT,CAISEGTGGGMNTEAFF
TRBJ2-7,many,TRBV2,-,TGCGCCAGCAGTGAAGTCTCCTACGAGCAGTACTTC,CASSEVSYEQYF
TRBJ1-1,-,TRBV19,-,TGTGCCAGTAGCGCCATGGGAGGGATCGAAGCTTTCTTT,CASSAMGGIEAFF
TRBJ1-2,many,TRBV10-3,TRBD1,TGTGCCATCAGTGAAGACGGGACAGGAGATAGTTATGGCTACACCTTC,CAISEDGTGDSYGYTF
TRBJ2-7,-,TRBV7-9,TRBD2,TGTGCCAGCAGCTTCACCTCCCGGGGACTAGCGGGGAACTACGAGCAGTACTTC,CASSFTSRGLAGNYEQYF
TRBJ1-4,many,TRBV2,-,TGTGCCAGCAGCCTCGGGTTACCCCGCGAAAAACTGTTTTTT,CASSLGLPREKLFF
TRBJ2-5,few,TRBV5-1,-,TGCGCCAGCAGCCCCAATGCACCACAGAGAGAGACCCAGTACTTC,CASSPNAPQRETQYF
TRBJ1-2,-,TRBV7-9,TRBD1,TGTGCCAGCAGCTGGGGACAGGGGGCGTCAAACTATGGCTACACCTTC,CASSWGQGASNYGYTF
TRBJ1-1,-,TRBV6-1,-,TGTGCCAGCAGTTACGGGGTAGGGGCGGGTGAAGCTTTCTTT,CASSYGVGAGEAFF
TRBJ2-1,-,TRBV7-9,TRBD2,TGCGCCAGCAGCCAAGATATGGGGGAGGGATACAATGAGCAGTTCTTC,CASSQDMGEGYNEQFF